The rows below give T cell receptor beta chains drawn from one sample of a study of cytomegalovirus exposure and HLA in healthy donors. Using immunoSEQ multiplex PCR, the repertoire was profiled, and TCRdb retains in-frame clones only, with some absent. The data hold more than 150,000 clones, with roughly 80% observed a single time. Sequenced material: PBMCs. Receptor source: a woman under 40 in good health and CMV-seropositive. The CDR3 runs from the conserved cysteine through the conserved F or W.

j_call,v_call,cdr3_length,cdr3_aa
TRBJ2-2,TRBV6-6,15,CASSRGGVFTGELFF
TRBJ1-1,TRBV27,15,CASSRRDRVGTEAFF
TRBJ1-5,TRBV5-6,14,CASSLASADQPQHF
TRBJ2-7,TRBV12-2,11,CASRCRYEQYF
TRBJ2-7,TRBV15,16,CATSRTKGVFSYEQYF
TRBJ1-1,TRBV12-5,14,CASGAGTGYTEAFF
TRBJ1-2,TRBV28,14,CASSLGGANYGYTF
TRBJ2-7,TRBV25-1,11,CASRERSEQYF
TRBJ1-1,TRBV9,13,CATSSGINTEAFF
TRBJ2-1,TRBV10-1,16,CASKEKSGQGCFEQFF
TRBJ1-4,TRBV19,13,CASSFDTYEKLFF
TRBJ2-7,TRBV7-6,15,CASSLAGTGGGEQYF
TRBJ1-2,TRBV7-8,13,CASSSRERDGYTF
TRBJ2-5,TRBV5-6,13,CASRDFGQKTQYF
TRBJ2-1,TRBV5-4,13,CASSLRQGNEQFF
TRBJ2-3,TRBV7-9,15,CASSSVLAGEDTQYF
TRBJ1-2,TRBV7-8,17,CASSLSAGMGQQMGYTF
TRBJ2-7,TRBV29-1,12,CSVWTASYEQYF
TRBJ1-2,TRBV5-1,14,CASRLGGANYGYTF
TRBJ2-5,TRBV5-1,14,CASTPGGPRETQYF
TRBJ2-1,TRBV13,16,CASSLEGLAGDNEQFF
TRBJ2-5,TRBV27,13,CASSLSGEETQYF
TRBJ2-7,TRBV5-4,13,CASSPGTLYEQYF
TRBJ2-5,TRBV9,15,CASSVETGAQETQYF
TRBJ2-1,TRBV7-7,15,CASSFTSGITDEQFF
TRBJ1-5,TRBV10-3,15,CAISAATGTNQPQHF
TRBJ2-1,TRBV5-1,16,CASSPAGSGSVNEQFF
TRBJ2-3,TRBV5-5,15,CASSRQGQGADTQYF
TRBJ2-6,TRBV19,15,CASSSGGTGANVLTF
TRBJ1-3,TRBV10-1,15,CASSRSVNAGNTIYF
TRBJ1-2,TRBV27,17,CASSQTADRGYRYGYTF
TRBJ1-4,TRBV7-9,15,CASSFLGATNEKLFF
TRBJ1-2,TRBV19,15,CASSIVGTGSYGYTF
TRBJ2-3,TRBV27,15,CASSTLGGAADTQYF
TRBJ1-2,TRBV2,13,CASSESWAYGYTF
TRBJ2-5,TRBV27,14,CASSLNSGGIQQYF
TRBJ1-2,TRBV28,15,CASSSSGGDDYGYTF
TRBJ1-1,TRBV7-8,15,CASSLGTVMNTEAFF
TRBJ2-3,TRBV10-1,17,CASSVGHGRGRTDTQYF
TRBJ1-5,TRBV10-1,14,CASSPDRGKQPQHF
TRBJ2-5,TRBV28,17,CASSFTSGSPRGETQYF
TRBJ2-2,TRBV6-5,16,CASSYWTGTATGELFF
TRBJ2-7,TRBV27,15,CASRGTTRAPYEQYF
TRBJ2-7,TRBV5-1,13,CASRGGGTYEQYF
TRBJ1-5,TRBV10-2,15,CASSEQGAGNQPQHF
TRBJ1-5,TRBV7-9,16,CASSYFGATGNQPQHF
TRBJ1-1,TRBV5-8,11,CASSRPGGAFF
TRBJ2-1,TRBV9,12,CASSGSRDEQFF
TRBJ2-3,TRBV14,14,CASSLRQPTDTQYF
TRBJ1-1,TRBV28,11,CASSPRGEAFF
TRBJ2-5,TRBV9,16,CASSARWGGGQETQYF
TRBJ2-7,TRBV4-1,15,CASSRTGQWICEQYF
TRBJ1-1,TRBV5-6,14,CASSDRVMNTEAFF
TRBJ2-2,TRBV28,16,CASKRLAGTNTGELFF
TRBJ2-2,TRBV5-6,16,CASSSVQGPNTGELFF
TRBJ2-3,TRBV28,18,CASSFPTSGGSSTDTQYF
TRBJ2-7,TRBV19,14,CASSIEAGFNEQYF